This paragraph reports one TCR beta chain. Antigen: not known. Every isolated RNA sample was fully reverse transcribed, so sequencing captured expressed TCRB transcripts. Method: immunoSEQ multiplex PCR; TCRdb's copy keeps in-frame clones and lacks some. Counted here are 900,000 or so clones, 17% occurring once; the ten biggest clones make up 0.02% to 0.025%. This specimen comes from a study of beta chain features in type 1 diabetes. Study-wide results and caveats: Across patients, naive, central memory and Treg TCRB repertoires exhibited apparently greater similarity than was observed across healthy donors. Equally in patients and controls, PCR might preferentially amplify shorter templates.

From germline, CDR1 is MNHEY and CDR2 SMNVEV (reference sequence). The CDR3 runs to 15 residues. Between the trimmed V and J ends, which lost 0 bases and 6 bases, there was a span of 11 bases. The sample taken for sequencing was naive CD4+ T cells from blood. This receptor was taken from a woman aged 18 to 35 in good health. This rearrangement joins TRBV27 to TRBJ2-2; the D is unclear. CDR3 protein: CASSLSAIRPGELFF. Written as DNA, the CDR3 is TGTGCCAGCAGTTTATCGGCGATAAGGCCCGGGGAGCTGTTTTTT.